A single T cell receptor beta chain is shown here with its context. Other DNA sequences in this specimen translate into the identical CDR3. The data were obtained in a study of follicular helper T cells after annual influenza vaccination. Study context: Across the 2013-2014, 2014-2015 and 2015-2016 vaccination seasons, some subjects were resampled.

Trimming stripped 6 bases from V and 8 bases from J, with 18 bases between. CDR1 and CDR2 from the germline V gene are SGHNT and YYREEE (reference sequence). This CDR3 comprises 14 residues. TCRdb's table, derived via immunoSEQ multiplex PCR, lists solely in-frame clones and lacks some. The sample lists 13,000 to 15,000 clones, around four fifths occurring once. Time point here: 2014-2015 season, pre-vaccination. Subjects lived in the community and lacked influenza vaccine within the prior 6 months. The chain carries TRBV5-4 and TRBJ2-1; D perhaps matches TRBD2 (6 bases). Sequencing was performed on CXCR5- memory CD4+ T cells sorted from blood, taken on the day of influenza vaccination. This clonotype was obtained from an adult who received the influenza vaccine. The CDR3 bases are TGTGCCAGCACCCTTCGCGGCGGGGATCATGAGCAGTTCTTC. Translating gives CASTLRGGDHEQFF.